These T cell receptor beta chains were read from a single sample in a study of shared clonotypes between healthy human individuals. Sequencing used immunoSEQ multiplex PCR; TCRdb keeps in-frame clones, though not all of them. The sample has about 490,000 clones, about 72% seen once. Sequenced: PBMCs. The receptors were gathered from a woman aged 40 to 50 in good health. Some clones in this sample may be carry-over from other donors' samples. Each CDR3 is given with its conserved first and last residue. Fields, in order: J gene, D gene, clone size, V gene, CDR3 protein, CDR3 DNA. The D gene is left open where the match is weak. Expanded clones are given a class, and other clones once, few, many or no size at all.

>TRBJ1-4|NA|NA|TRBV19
CASSIDVSWAESDEKLFF
TGTGCCAGTAGTATAGATGTGAGCTGGGCAGAGTCGGATGAAAAACTGTTTTTT
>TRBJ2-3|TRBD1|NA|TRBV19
CASSMTQGNTQYF
TGTGCCAGTAGTATGACACAGGGGAATACGCAGTATTTT
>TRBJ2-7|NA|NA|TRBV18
CASSPTPDAKGDEQYF
TGTGCCAGCTCACCGACCCCGGATGCGAAAGGGGACGAGCAGTACTTC
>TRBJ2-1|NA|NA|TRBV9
CASSVTWASDEQFF
TGTGCCAGCAGCGTAACGTGGGCCAGTGATGAGCAGTTCTTC
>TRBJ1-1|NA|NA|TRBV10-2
CASSPVQNTEAFF
TGCGCCAGTAGCCCGGTACAGAACACTGAAGCTTTCTTT
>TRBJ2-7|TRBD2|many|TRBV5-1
CASSSSTSGPGEQYF
TGCGCCAGCAGCTCCTCGACTAGCGGGCCCGGCGAGCAGTACTTC
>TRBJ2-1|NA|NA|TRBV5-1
CASGGENSYNEQFF
TGCGCCAGCGGAGGCGAAAACTCCTACAATGAGCAGTTCTTC
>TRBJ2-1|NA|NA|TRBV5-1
CASSLRPANEQFF
TGCGCCAGCAGCTTGAGACCGGCCAATGAGCAGTTCTTC
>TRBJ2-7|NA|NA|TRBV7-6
CASSLAPPGVEGSRYF
TGTGCCAGCAGCTTAGCCCCCCCCGGGGTTGAGGGAAGTAGGTACTTC
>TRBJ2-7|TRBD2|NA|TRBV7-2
CASSLGVSGTYEQYF
TGTGCCAGCAGCTTAGGGGTTAGCGGGACCTACGAGCAGTACTTC
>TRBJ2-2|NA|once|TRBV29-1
CSGRWNTGELFF
TGCAGCGGTAGGTGGAACACCGGGGAGCTGTTTTTT
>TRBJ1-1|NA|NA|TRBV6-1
CASSEFVASEAFF
TGTGCCAGCAGTGAATTCGTGGCTTCAGAAGCTTTCTTT
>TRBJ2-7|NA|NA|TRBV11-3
CASSPGRIYEQYF
TGTGCCAGCAGCCCCGGAAGAATCTACGAGCAGTACTTC
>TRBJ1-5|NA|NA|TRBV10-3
CAISQPPDQPQHF
TGTGCCATCAGTCAGCCACCAGATCAGCCCCAGCATTTT
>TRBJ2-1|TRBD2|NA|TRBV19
CASSIGETGGPDEQFF
TGTGCCAGTAGTATTGGAGAGACGGGAGGGCCGGATGAGCAGTTCTTC
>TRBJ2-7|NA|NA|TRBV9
CASSGGLLSYEQYF
TGTGCCAGCAGCGGGGGACTGCTCTCCTACGAGCAGTACTTC
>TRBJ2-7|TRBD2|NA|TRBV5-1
CARPKVDGGTSGSYEQYF
TGCGCCAGGCCGAAGGTGGACGGTGGGACTAGCGGCTCCTACGAGCAGTACTTC
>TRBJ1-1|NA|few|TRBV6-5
CASSQGFGAFF
TGTGCCAGCAGTCAGGGGTTCGGAGCTTTCTTT
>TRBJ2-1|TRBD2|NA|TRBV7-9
CASSVRGLAGANEQFF
TGTGCCAGCAGCGTAAGAGGACTAGCGGGAGCCAATGAGCAGTTCTTC
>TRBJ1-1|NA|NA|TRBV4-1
CASSSPRGTEAFF
TGCGCCAGCAGCTCCCCACGGGGGACTGAAGCTTTCTTT
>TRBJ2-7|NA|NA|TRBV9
CASSVVAASYEQYF
TGTGCCAGCAGCGTAGTAGCAGCATCCTACGAGCAGTACTTC
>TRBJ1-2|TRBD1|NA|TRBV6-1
CASSNLQGAGGYTF
TGTGCCAGCTCTAACTTACAGGGGGCCGGGGGCTACACCTTC
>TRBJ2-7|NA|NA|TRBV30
CAWNRDTFYEQYF
TGTGCCTGGAACAGGGATACCTTCTACGAGCAGTACTTC
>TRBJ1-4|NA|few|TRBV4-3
CASSQMPNEKLFF
TGCGCCAGCAGCCAAATGCCCAATGAAAAACTGTTTTTT
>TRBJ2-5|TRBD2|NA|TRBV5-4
CASSSGLAGWETQYF
TGTGCCAGCAGCTCAGGACTAGCGGGATGGGAGACCCAGTACTTC
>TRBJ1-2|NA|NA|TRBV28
CASSPTGQGDGYTF
TGTGCCAGCAGTCCCACGGGCCAGGGAGATGGCTACACCTTC
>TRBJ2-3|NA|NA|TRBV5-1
CASSAGQNTDTQYF
TGCGCCAGCAGCGCGGGACAGAACACAGATACGCAGTATTTT
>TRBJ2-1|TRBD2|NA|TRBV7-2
CASSSGLAGGQFF
TGTGCCAGCAGCTCGGGACTAGCGGGCGGGCAGTTCTTC
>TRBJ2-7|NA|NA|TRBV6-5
CASSYRAGRDYEQYF
TGTGCCAGCAGTTATCGGGCAGGGCGAGACTACGAGCAGTACTTC
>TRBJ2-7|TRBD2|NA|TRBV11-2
CASSLVDSGSEQYF
TGTGCCAGCAGCTTAGTTGATAGCGGGAGCGAGCAGTACTTC
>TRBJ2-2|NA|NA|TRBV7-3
CASSLKTLDNTGELFF
TGTGCCAGCAGCTTAAAGACCCTTGACAACACCGGGGAGCTGTTTTTT
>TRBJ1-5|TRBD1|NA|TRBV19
CASSTRTGQGLPQHF
TGTGCCAGTAGTACCAGGACAGGGCAAGGTCTGCCCCAGCATTTT
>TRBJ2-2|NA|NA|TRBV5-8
CASSLYGANTGELFF
TGTGCCAGCAGCTTGTACGGGGCGAACACCGGGGAGCTGTTTTTT
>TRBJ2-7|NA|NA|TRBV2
CASSEVGPPVYEQYF
TGTGCCAGCAGTGAAGTGGGACCCCCCGTCTACGAGCAGTACTTC
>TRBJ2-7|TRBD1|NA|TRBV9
CASSVDNRGYEQYF
TGTGCCAGCAGCGTAGATAACAGGGGCTACGAGCAGTACTTC
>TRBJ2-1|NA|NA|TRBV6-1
CASSTGTDYNEQFF
TGTGCCAGCAGTACCGGGACTGACTACAATGAGCAGTTCTTC
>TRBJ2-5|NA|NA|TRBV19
CASSIPGEETQYF
TGTGCCAGTAGTATTCCCGGAGAAGAGACCCAGTACTTC
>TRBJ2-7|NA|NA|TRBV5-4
CASSSGGSMNYEQYF
TGTGCCAGCAGCTCCGGGGGCAGTATGAACTACGAGCAGTACTTC
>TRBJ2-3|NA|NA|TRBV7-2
CASTTPRDFYTDTQYF
TGTGCCAGCACCACTCCGCGAGACTTTTACACAGATACGCAGTATTTT
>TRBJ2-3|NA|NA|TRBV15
CATSRGERDGTDTQYF
TGTGCCACCAGCAGAGGTGAGAGAGACGGCACAGATACGCAGTATTTT
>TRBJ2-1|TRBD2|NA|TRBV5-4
CASSPGGSGTYNEQFF
TGTGCCAGCAGCCCCGGGGGAAGCGGGACCTACAATGAGCAGTTCTTC
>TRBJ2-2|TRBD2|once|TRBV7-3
CASRDGLAGNTGELFF
TGTGCCAGCAGAGATGGACTAGCGGGGAACACCGGGGAGCTGTTTTTT
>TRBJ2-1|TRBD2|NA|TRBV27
CASGGLADYNEQFF
TGTGCCAGCGGCGGACTAGCGGACTACAATGAGCAGTTCTTC
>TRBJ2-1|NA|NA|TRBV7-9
CASSLRAVGGEQFF
TGTGCCAGCAGCTTACGGGCGGTGGGGGGTGAGCAGTTCTTC
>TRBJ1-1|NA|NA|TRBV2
CASSVGRSSAEAFF
TGTGCCAGCAGTGTGGGCCGATCTTCCGCTGAAGCTTTCTTT
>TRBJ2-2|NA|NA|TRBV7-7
CASSSLLGPLGTGELFF
TGTGCTAGCAGCTCCCTCCTGGGCCCACTTGGGACCGGGGAGCTGTTTTTT
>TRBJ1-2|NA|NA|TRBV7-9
CASSPREEYNYGYTF
TGTGCCAGCAGCCCCCGGGAGGAATATAACTATGGCTACACCTTC
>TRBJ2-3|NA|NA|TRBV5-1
CASKGVDTQYF
TGCGCCAGCAAGGGGGTTGATACGCAGTATTTT
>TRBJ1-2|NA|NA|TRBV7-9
CASSFSGRANYGYTF
TGTGCCAGCAGCTTTTCGGGCAGAGCTAACTATGGCTACACCTTC
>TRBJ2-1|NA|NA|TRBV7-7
CASSPQWGGDEQFF
TGTGCTAGCAGCCCCCAATGGGGGGGCGATGAGCAGTTCTTC
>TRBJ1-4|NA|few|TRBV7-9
CASSFINEKLFF
TGTGCCAGCAGCTTCATTAATGAAAAACTGTTTTTT
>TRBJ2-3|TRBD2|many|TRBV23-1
CASSHVPTSGVPHPSTDTQYF
TGCGCCAGCAGTCACGTCCCCACTAGCGGGGTACCCCATCCCAGCACAGATACGCAGTATTTT
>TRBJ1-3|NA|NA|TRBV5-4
CASSPGGARGNTIYF
TGTGCCAGCAGCCCGGGGGGGGCGCGAGGAAACACCATATATTTT
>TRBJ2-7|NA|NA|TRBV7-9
CASQPEGYEQYF
TGTGCCAGCCAACCGGAGGGTTACGAGCAGTACTTC